The 27 T cell receptor beta chains below come from one sample, sequenced in a study of CD8 T cells in Susac syndrome. An input of about 0.45 to 1 ug of RNA was subjected to reverse transcription using random hexamers. MiXCR, applied by TCRdb to the immunoSEQ multiplex PCR reads, yields one record per CDR3 protein. The data hold under 200,000 distinct CDR3 sequences, with around 94% observed a single time. Sequenced sample: CD4+ T cells from PBMCs. The receptors derive from a human donor in good health.

The chain links TRBV9 to TRBJ2-1; either TRBD1 or TRBD2 may supply D (5 bases each). The CDR3 runs to 13 residues. Trimming shortened V by 3 bases and J by 9 bases, and 13 bases separated the two germline ends. Germline CDR1 is SGDLS and CDR2 is YYNGEE. CDR3 bases: TGTGCCAGCAGCGAGCGGCAGGGTCCTGAGCAGTTCTTC. Translated, it gives CASSERQGPEQFF. Together with reference TRBV9 and TRBJ2-1, the CDR3 gives the full variable domain: DSGVTQTPKHLITATGQRVTLRCSPRSGDLSVYWYQQSLDQGLQFLIQYYNGEERAKGNILERFSAQQFPDLHSELNLSSLELGDSALYFCASSERQGPEQFFGPGTRLTVL.

V gene TRBV29-1 combines with J gene TRBJ1-5; D is undetermined. The CDR3 consists of 13 residues. The ends were cut back, 5 bases at V and 4 bases at J, with 12 bases in the middle. Looked up from germline, CDR1 is SQVTM and CDR2 is ANQGSEA. The CDR3 loop is CSVSGNRNQPQHF. As DNA, the CDR3 is TGCAGCGTTAGTGGCAACCGTAATCAGCCCCAGCATTTT.

This clonotype was detected a few times. The chain uses TRBV12-3 or TRBV12-4 and TRBJ2-5; 7 bases match TRBD2. The CDR3 has 14 residues. With V trimmed by 4 bases and J by 5 bases, 7 bases remained unmatched. CDR3 DNA sequence: TGTGCCAGCAGTTCCTGGGGGGGAGAGGAGACCCAGTACTTC. It is translated as CASSSWGGEETQYF.

The gene calls are TRBV18 and TRBJ2-7, with D possibly matching TRBD2 (6 bases). The V gene lost 2 bases and the J gene lost 6 bases, with 17 bases spanning the gap. CDR3 length equals 15 residues. CDR1 and CDR2 from the germline V gene are KGHSH and LQKENI. CDR3 protein: CASSPTEGKGVEQYF. As DNA, the CDR3 is TGTGCCAGCTCACCAACGGAGGGGAAAGGGGTCGAGCAGTACTTC.

The chain has TRBV2 and TRBJ2-1; 10 bases agree with TRBD2. V lost 4 bases to trimming and J lost 6 bases; unmatched junction nucleotides: 3. Germline V lookup: CDR1 SNHLY, CDR2 FYNNEI. This CDR3 is built from 14 residues. This CDR3 is CASSVTSGVNEQFF. DNA of the CDR3: TGTGCCAGCAGTGTTACTAGCGGGGTCAATGAGCAGTTCTTC.

This clonotype showed up just a few times. This chain links TRBV7-9 with TRBJ2-2, with no clear D. CDR3 length: 14 amino acids. V was cut by 4 bases and J by 2 bases, with 8 bases left in between. Germline values: CDR1 SEHNR, CDR2 FQNEAQ (reference sequence). CDR3 coding DNA: TGTGCCAGCAGCTCCCGGGCCAACACCGGGGAGCTGTTTTTT. This gives the protein CASSSRANTGELFF.

This chain connects TRBV29-1 to TRBJ2-1, with 10 nucleotides matching TRBD1. From germline, CDR1 is SQVTM and CDR2 ANQGSEA. The CDR3 length is 13 residues. V lost 5 bases, J lost 8 bases, and 6 bases stayed unmatched. As DNA, the CDR3 is TGCAGCGTTACGGGACAGGGGCACGATGAGCAGTTCTTC. Protein: CSVTGQGHDEQFF.

The V call is TRBV13, the J call TRBJ2-2, with D perhaps TRBD1 (5 bases). The CDR3 covers 14 residues. V lost 8 bases, J lost 0 bases, and 10 bases lay in between. The germline CDR1 and CDR2 sequences are PRHDT and FYEKMQ (reference sequence). The CDR3 region is CASRTHSNTGELFF. DNA of the CDR3: TGTGCCAGCCGGACACACTCGAACACCGGGGAGCTGTTTTTT.

This clonotype was seen a single time. The J gene is TRBJ2-3, the V gene TRBV5-1, with TRBD1 matching over 7 bases. The CDR3 totals 15 residues. The V and J ends lost 4 bases and 4 bases, in that order; junction bases with no gene match: 9. Germline V lookup: CDR1 SGHRS, CDR2 YFSETQ. This CDR3 is CASSTRQGTADTQYF. The CDR3 nucleotides read TGCGCCAGCAGCACAAGACAGGGTACGGCAGATACGCAGTATTTT.

The genes are TRBV12-3 or TRBV12-4 and TRBJ2-5, with D possibly TRBD1 on 7 matching bases. Between the trimmed V and J ends, which lost 10 bases and 3 bases, there was a span of 15 bases. The CDR3 has 13 amino acids. The CDR3 nucleotides read TGTGCCATCTCGACCAGGGGGGAAGAGACCCAGTACTTC. This codes for CAISTRGEETQYF.

V is TRBV10-3 and J is TRBJ2-6; D not certain. This CDR3 has 13 amino acids. CDR1 and CDR2 from the germline V gene are ENHRY and SYGVKD. V was pared by 7 bases and J by 6 bases, with 10 bases between. DNA of the CDR3: TGTGCCATCACCCACGAGAAGGCCAACGTCCTGACTTTC. Encoded protein: CAITHEKANVLTF.

The rearrangement joins TRBV9 to TRBJ1-6; 8 nucleotides line up with TRBD1. Germline loops: CDR1 SGDLS, CDR2 YYNGEE. The V and J ends lost 6 bases and 8 bases, in that order; junction bases with no gene match: 13. CDR3 length: 16 amino acids. The CDR3 region is CASTRSPGQDDSPLHF. In DNA form, the CDR3 reads TGTGCCAGCACCCGAAGCCCGGGACAGGACGATTCACCCCTCCACTTT.

With respect to this clonotype: Its ends do not fully match the called genes, so a read error is possible. V and J are TRBV7-8 and TRBJ2-1; a possible D gene is TRBD2 (5 bases). Germline values: CDR1 SGHVS, CDR2 FQNEAQ. The length of the CDR3 is 11 residues. The CDR3 DNA reads as TGTGCCAGCAGCTCACGGGCGGGCCTGGTCTTC. Translating it yields CASSSRAGLVF.

The V gene is TRBV3-1, the J gene TRBJ2-2; D is perhaps TRBD1 (5 bases). The CDR3 sequence is 13 residues long. Germline values: CDR1 LGHDT, CDR2 YNNKEL (reference sequence). V lost 4 bases to trimming and J lost 6 bases, with 9 bases between them. The CDR3 DNA reads TGTGCCAGCAGCCCAGCAGGGTCCGGGGAGCTGTTTTTT. As protein: CASSPAGSGELFF.

V gene TRBV15 combines with J gene TRBJ1-6; D possibly corresponds to TRBD1 (5 bases). Trimming removed 0 bases at V and 9 bases at J, with 12 bases between. This CDR3 is 15 amino acids long. Germline V gene lookup returns CDR1 LNHNV and CDR2 YYDKDF (reference sequence). As DNA, the CDR3 is TGTGCCACCAGCAGAGACCACCCAAGGGGTTCACCCCTCCACTTT. It specifies CATSRDHPRGSPLHF.

The chain couples TRBV20-1 to TRBJ1-5, with D tentatively TRBD1 (6 bases). Germline V gene sequence: CDR1 DFQATT, CDR2 SNEGSKA (reference sequence). V dropped 6 bases and J dropped 3 bases, with 18 bases sitting between them. This CDR3 is built from 15 residues. The CDR3 reads CSAAPGTTLNQPQHF. DNA of the CDR3: TGCAGTGCGGCTCCTGGGACAACTCTCAATCAGCCCCAGCATTTT.

The rearrangement uses TRBV4-3 and TRBJ2-7; D uncertain. The CDR3 totals 13 residues. Germline V gene sequence: CDR1 LGHNA, CDR2 YSLEER. The V end was cut by 0 bases, the J end by 2 bases, with 5 bases between. CDR3 nucleotide sequence: TGCGCCAGCAGCCAAGATGTGGCCTACGAGCAGTACTTC. It specifies CASSQDVAYEQYF.

The chain carries TRBV19 and TRBJ1-5; possible D gene TRBD1, 5 bases. The germline gives CDR1 LNHDA, CDR2 SQIVND (reference sequence). The CDR3 covers 15 residues. The V and J ends lost 8 bases and 3 bases respectively, with 17 bases between them. CDR3 DNA sequence: TGTGCCAGTCACGACAGCCGGGGGTCCAATCAGCCCCAGCATTTT. This gives the protein CASHDSRGSNQPQHF. The whole variable domain, filled in from reference TRBV19 and TRBJ1-5, reads DGGITQSPKYLFRKEGQNVTLSCEQNLNHDAMYWYRQDPGQGLRLIYYSQIVNDFQKGDIAEGYSVSREKKESFPLTVTSAQKNPTAFYLCASHDSRGSNQPQHFGDGTRLSIL.

This chain connects TRBV27 to TRBJ1-4; 9 bases match TRBD1. Germline values: CDR1 MNHEY, CDR2 SMNVEV (reference sequence). This CDR3 has 14 residues. V trimming: 6 bases; J trimming: 3 bases; junction bases outside the gene matches: 2. The CDR3 DNA is TGTGCCAGCAGCTGGACAGGGGCTAATGAAAAACTGTTTTTT. Amino acid sequence: CASSWTGANEKLFF.

The V and J genes are TRBV12-3 or TRBV12-4 and TRBJ2-1; 11 positions agree with TRBD2. The J segment lost 6 bases and the V segment lost 5 bases, leaving 9 bases of the junction unmatched. The CDR3 consists of 16 residues. The CDR3 DNA sequence: TGTGCCAGCAGTCCCTATAGCGGGGGGGCCTTCAATGAGCAGTTCTTC. The encoded protein is CASSPYSGGAFNEQFF.

The chain employs TRBV3-1 and TRBJ1-2; 7 bases are shared with TRBD1. The trim removed 3 bases at V and 6 bases at J, leaving 4 bases unmatched. The germline V gene has CDR1 LGHDT and CDR2 YNNKEL (reference sequence). The length of the CDR3 is 13 residues. As DNA, the CDR3 is TGTGCCAGCAGCCAGCTAGGGGGCGATGGCTACACCTTC. Protein sequence: CASSQLGGDGYTF.

The chain links TRBV3-1 to TRBJ2-3; D assignment may be TRBD1 or TRBD2 (6 bases each). The V end lost 6 bases, the J end lost 11 bases, and 12 bases lay between the germline ends. The CDR3 covers 11 residues. CDR1 and CDR2 (germline): LGHDT, YNNKEL (reference sequence). Here the CDR3 reads CASSTGARQYF. The CDR3 bases are TGTGCCAGCAGTACGGGGGCAAGGCAGTATTTT.

The rearrangement uses TRBV7-2 and TRBJ2-7, with D perhaps matching TRBD1 (6 bases). Trimming pared 2 bases from V and 5 bases from J, leaving 10 bases between. CDR3 size: 13 residues. Looked up from germline, CDR1 is SGHTA and CDR2 is FQGNSA. CDR3 in amino acids: CASSLTPGDEQYF. The CDR3 DNA is TGTGCCAGCAGCTTAACCCCAGGGGACGAGCAGTACTTC.

The J gene is TRBJ1-5, the V gene TRBV20-1; D gene ambiguous. CDR3 length equals 16 residues. Trimming took off 1 base at V and 7 bases at J, with 20 bases between the two ends. Germline CDR1 is DFQATT and CDR2 is SNEGSKA (reference sequence). The CDR3 DNA reads TGCAGTGCTAGAGTCGAGTCGAGGATCGGAGCCCAGCCCCAGCATTTT. Translated: CSARVESRIGAQPQHF.

The rearrangement joins TRBV29-1 to TRBJ2-7; D tentatively fits TRBD1 or TRBD2 (5 bases each). The ends were cut back, 4 bases at V and 5 bases at J, with 12 bases in the middle. Germline assignment: CDR1 SQVTM and CDR2 ANQGSEA. The CDR3 is 12 residues long. The DNA of the CDR3 is TGCAGCGTTGGGGCAGGGCGGGACGAGCAGTACTTC. This encodes CSVGAGRDEQYF.

V gene TRBV29-1 combines with J gene TRBJ2-7, with D unclear. V lost 6 bases to trimming and J lost 5 bases, with 14 bases between them. Germline V gives CDR1 SQVTM, CDR2 ANQGSEA. CDR3 length: 12 amino acids. Written as DNA, the CDR3 is TGCAGCGTGGGAATTAGTCCCCACGAGCAGTACTTC. Translating gives CSVGISPHEQYF.

The chain has TRBV4-3 and TRBJ2-6; 9 bases match TRBD2. V lost 4 bases, J lost 2 bases, and 6 bases stayed unmatched. The CDR3 is made up of 17 amino acids. CDR1 is LGHNA, CDR2 YSLEER, per germline. CDR3: CASSRGLAVAGANVLTF. The CDR3 nucleotides read TGCGCCAGCAGCCGGGGACTAGCTGTAGCTGGGGCCAACGTCCTGACTTTC.